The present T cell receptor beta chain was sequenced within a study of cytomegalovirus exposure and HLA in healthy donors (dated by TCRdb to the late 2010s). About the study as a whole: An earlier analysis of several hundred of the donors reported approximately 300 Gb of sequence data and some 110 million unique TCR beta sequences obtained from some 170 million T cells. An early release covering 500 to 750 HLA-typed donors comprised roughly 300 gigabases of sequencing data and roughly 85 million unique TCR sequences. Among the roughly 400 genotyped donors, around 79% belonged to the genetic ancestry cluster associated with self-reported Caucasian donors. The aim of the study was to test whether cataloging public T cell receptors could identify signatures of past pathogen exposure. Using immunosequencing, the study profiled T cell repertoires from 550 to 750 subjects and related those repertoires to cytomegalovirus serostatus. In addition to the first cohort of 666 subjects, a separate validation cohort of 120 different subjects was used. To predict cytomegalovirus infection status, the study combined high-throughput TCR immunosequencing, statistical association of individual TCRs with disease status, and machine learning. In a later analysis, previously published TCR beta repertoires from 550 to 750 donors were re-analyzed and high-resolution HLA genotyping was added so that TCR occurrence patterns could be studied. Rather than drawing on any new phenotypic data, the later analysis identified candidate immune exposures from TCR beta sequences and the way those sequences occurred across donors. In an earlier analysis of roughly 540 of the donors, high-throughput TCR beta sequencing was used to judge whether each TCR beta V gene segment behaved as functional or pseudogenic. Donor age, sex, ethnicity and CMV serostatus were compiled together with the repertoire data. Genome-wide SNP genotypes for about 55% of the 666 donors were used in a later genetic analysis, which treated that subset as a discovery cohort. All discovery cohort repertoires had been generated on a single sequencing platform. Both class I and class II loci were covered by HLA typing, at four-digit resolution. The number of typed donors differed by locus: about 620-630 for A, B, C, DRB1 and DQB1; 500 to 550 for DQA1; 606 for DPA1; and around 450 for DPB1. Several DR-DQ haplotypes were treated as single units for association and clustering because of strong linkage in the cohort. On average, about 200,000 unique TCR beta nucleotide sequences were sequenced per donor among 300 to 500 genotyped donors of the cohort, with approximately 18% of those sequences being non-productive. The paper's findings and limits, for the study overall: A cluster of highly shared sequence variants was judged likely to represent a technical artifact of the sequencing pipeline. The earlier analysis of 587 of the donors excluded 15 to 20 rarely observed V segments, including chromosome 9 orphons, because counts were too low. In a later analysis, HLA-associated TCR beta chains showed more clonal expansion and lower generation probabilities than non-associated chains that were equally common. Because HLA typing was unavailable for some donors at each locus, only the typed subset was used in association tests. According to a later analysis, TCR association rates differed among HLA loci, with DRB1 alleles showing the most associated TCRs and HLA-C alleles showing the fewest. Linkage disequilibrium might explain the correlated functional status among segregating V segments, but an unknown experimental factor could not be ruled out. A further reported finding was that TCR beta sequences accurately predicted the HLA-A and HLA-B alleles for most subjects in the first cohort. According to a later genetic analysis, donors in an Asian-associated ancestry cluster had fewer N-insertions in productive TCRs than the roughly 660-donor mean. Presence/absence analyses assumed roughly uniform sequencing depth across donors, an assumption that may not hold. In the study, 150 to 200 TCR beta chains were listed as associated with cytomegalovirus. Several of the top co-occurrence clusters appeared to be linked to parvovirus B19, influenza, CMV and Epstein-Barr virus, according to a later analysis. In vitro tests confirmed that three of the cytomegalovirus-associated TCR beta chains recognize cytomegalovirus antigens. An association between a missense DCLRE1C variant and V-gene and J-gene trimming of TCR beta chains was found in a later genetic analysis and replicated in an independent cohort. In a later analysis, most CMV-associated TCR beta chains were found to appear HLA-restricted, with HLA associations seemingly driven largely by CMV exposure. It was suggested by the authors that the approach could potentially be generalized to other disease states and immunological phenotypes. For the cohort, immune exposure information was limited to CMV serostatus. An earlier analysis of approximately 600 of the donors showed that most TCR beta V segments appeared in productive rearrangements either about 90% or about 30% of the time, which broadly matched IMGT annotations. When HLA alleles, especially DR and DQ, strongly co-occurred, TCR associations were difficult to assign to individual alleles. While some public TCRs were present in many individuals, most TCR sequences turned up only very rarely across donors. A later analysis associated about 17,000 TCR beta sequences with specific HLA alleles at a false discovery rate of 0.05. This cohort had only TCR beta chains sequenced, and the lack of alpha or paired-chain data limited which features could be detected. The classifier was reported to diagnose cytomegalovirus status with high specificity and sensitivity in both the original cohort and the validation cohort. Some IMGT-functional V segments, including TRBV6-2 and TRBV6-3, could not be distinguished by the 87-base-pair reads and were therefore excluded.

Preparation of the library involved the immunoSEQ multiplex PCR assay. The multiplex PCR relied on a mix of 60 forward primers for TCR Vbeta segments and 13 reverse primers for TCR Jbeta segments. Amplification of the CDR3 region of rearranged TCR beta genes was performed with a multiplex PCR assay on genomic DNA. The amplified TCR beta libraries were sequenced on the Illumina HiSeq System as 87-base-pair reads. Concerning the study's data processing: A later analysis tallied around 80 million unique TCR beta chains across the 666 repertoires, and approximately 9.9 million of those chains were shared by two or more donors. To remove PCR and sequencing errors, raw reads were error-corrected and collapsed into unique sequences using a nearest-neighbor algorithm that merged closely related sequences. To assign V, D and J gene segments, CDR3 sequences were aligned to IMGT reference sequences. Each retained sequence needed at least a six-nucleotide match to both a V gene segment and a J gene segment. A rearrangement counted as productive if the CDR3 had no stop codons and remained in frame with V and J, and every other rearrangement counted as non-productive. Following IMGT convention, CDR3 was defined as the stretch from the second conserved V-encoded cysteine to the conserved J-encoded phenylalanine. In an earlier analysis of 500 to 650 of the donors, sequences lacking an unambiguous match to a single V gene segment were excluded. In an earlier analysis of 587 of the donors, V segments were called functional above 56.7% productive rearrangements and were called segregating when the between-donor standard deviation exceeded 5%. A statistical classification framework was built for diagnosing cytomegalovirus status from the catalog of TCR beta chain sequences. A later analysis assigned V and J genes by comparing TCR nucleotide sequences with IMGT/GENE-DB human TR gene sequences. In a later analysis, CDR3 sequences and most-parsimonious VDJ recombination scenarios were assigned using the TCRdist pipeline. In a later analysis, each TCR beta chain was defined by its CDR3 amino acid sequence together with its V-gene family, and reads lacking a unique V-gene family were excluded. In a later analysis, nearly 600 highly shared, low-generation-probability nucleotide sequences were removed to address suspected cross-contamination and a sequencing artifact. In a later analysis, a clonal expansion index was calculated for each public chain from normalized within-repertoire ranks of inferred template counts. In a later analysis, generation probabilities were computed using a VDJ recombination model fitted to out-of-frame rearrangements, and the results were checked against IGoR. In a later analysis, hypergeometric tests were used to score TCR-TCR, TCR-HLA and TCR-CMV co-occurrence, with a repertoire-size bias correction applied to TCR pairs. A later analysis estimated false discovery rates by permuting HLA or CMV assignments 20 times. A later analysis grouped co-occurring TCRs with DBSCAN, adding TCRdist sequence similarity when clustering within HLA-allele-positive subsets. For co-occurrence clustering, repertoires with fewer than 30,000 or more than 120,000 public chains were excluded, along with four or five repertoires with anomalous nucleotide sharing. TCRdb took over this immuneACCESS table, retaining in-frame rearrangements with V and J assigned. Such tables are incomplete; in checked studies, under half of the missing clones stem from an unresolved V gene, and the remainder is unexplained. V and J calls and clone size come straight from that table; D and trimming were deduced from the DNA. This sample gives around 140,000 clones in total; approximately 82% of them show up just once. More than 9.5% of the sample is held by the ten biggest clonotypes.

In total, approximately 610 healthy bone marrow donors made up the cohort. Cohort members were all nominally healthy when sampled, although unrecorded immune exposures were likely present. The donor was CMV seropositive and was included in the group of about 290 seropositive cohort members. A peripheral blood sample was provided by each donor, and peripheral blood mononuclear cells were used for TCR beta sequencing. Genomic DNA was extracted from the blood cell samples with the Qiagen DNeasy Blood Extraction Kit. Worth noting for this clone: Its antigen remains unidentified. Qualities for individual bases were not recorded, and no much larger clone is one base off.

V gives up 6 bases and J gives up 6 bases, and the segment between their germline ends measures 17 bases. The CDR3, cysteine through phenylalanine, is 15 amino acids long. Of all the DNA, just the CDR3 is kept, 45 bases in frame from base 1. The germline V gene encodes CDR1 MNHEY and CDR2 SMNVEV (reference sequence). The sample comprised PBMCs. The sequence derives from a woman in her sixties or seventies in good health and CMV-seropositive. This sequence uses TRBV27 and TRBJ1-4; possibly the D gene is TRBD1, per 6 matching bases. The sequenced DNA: TGTGCCAGCAGACCCCTAGACAGGAGAGATGAAAAACTGTTTTTT. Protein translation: CASRPLDRRDEKLFF.